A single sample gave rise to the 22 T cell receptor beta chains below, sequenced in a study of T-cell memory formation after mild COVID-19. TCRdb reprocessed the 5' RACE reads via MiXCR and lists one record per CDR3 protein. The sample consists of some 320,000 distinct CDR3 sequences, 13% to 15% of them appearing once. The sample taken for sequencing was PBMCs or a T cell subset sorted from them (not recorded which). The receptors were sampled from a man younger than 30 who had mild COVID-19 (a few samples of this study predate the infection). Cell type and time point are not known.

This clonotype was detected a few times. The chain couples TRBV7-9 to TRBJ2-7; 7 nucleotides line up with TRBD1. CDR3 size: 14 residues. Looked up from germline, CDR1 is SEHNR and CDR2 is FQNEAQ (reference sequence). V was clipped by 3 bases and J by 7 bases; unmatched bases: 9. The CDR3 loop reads CASSFPRGHSEQYF. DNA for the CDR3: TGTGCCAGCAGCTTTCCGAGGGGGCACTCTGAGCAGTACTTC.

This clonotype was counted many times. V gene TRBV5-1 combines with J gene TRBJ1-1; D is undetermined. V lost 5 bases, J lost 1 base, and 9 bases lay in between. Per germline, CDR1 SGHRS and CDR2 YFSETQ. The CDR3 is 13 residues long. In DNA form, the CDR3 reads TGCGCCAGCAGTCCGGACGGGAACACTGAAGCTTTCTTT. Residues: CASSPDGNTEAFF. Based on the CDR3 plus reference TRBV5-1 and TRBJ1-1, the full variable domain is KAGVTQTPRYLIKTRGQQVTLSCSPISGHRSVSWYQQTPGQGLQFLFEYFSETQRNKGNFPGRFSGRQFSNSRSEMNVSTLELGDSALYLCASSPDGNTEAFFGQGTRLTVV.

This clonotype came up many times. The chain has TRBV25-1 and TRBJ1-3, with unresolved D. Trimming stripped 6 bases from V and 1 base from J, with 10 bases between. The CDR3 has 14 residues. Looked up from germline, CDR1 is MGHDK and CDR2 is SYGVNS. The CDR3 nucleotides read TGTGCCAGCAGCCCTGGAGGTTCTGGAAACACCATATATTTT. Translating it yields CASSPGGSGNTIYF.

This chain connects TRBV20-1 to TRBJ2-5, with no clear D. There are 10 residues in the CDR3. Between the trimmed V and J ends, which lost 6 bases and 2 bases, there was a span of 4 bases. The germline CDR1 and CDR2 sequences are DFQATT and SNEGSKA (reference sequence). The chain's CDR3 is CSARQETQYF. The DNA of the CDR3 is TGCAGTGCGCGACAAGAGACCCAGTACTTC.

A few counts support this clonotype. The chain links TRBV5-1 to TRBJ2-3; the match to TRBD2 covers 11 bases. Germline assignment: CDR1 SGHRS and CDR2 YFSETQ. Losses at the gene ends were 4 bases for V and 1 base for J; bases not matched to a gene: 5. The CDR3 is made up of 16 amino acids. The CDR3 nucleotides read TGCGCCAGCAGCGCTAGCGGGGGGAGCCGCACAGATACGCAGTATTTT. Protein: CASSASGGSRTDTQYF.

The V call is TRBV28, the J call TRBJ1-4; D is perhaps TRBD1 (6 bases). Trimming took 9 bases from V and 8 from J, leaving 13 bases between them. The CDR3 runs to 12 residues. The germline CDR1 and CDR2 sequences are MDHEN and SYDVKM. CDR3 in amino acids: CASTQGGEKLFF. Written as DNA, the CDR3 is TGTGCCAGTACACAGGGAGGAGAAAAACTGTTTTTT.

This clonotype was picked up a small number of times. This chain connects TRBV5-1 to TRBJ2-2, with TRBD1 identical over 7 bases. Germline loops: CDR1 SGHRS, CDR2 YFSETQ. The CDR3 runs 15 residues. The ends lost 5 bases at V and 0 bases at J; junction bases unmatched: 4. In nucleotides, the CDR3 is TGCGCCAGCAGTTGGCAGGGGGCGAACACCGGGGAGCTGTTTTTT. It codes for CASSWQGANTGELFF.

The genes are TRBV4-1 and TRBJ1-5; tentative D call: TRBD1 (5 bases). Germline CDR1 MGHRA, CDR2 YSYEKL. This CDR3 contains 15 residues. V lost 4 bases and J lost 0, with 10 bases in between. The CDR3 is CASSLRGVSNQPQHF. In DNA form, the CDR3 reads TGCGCCAGCAGCCTTAGAGGGGTTAGCAATCAGCCCCAGCATTTT.

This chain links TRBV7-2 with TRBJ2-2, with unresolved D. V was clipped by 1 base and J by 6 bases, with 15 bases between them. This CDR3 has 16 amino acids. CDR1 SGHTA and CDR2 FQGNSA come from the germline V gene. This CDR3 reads CASSLVGSPRSGELFF. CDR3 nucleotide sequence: TGTGCCAGCAGCTTAGTAGGCAGTCCACGGTCCGGGGAGCTGTTTTTT.

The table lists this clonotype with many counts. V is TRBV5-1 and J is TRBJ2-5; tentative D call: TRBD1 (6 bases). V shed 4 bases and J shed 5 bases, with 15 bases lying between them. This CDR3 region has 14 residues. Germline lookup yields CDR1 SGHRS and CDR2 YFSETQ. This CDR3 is CASSQQQGWETQYF. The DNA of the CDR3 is TGCGCCAGCAGCCAGCAACAGGGTTGGGAGACCCAGTACTTC.

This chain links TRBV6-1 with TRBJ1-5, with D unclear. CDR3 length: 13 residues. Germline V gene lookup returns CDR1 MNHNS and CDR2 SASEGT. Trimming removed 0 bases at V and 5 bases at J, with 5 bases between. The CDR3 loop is CASSEAHDQPQHF. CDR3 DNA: TGTGCCAGCAGTGAAGCACATGATCAGCCCCAGCATTTT.

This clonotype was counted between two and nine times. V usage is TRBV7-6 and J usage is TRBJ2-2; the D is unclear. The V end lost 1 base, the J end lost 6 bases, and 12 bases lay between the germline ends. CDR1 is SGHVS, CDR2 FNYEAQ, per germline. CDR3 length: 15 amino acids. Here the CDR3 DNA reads TGTGCCAGCAGCTTAGTGTCTCCTCCAGCCGGGGAGCTGTTTTTT. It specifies CASSLVSPPAGELFF.

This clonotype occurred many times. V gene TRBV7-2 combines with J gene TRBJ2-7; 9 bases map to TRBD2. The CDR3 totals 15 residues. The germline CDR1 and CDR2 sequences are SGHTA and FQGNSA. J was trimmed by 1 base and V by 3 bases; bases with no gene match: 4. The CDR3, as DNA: TGTGCCAGCAGCTTCGCAGCGGGGGGTTCCTACGAGCAGTACTTC. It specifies CASSFAAGGSYEQYF. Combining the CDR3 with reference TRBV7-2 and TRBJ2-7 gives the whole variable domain GAGVSQSPSNKVTEKGKDVELRCDPISGHTALYWYRQSLGQGLEFLIYFQGNSAPDKSGLPSDRFSAERTGGSVSTLTIQRTQQEDSAVYLCASSFAAGGSYEQYFGPGTRLTVT.

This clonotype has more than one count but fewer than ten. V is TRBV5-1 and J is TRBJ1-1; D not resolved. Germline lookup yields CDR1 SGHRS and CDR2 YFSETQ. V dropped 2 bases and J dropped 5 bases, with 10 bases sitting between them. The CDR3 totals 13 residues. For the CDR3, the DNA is TGCGCCAGCAGCTTTAGGTCGGGAACTGAAGCTTTCTTT. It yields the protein CASSFRSGTEAFF.

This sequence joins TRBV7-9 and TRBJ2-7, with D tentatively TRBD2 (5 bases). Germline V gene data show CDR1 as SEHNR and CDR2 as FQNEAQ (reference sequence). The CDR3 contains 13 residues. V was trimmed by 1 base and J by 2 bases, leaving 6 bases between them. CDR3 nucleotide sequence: TGTGCCAGCAGCTTAGACGGGACCTACGAGCAGTACTTC. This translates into CASSLDGTYEQYF.

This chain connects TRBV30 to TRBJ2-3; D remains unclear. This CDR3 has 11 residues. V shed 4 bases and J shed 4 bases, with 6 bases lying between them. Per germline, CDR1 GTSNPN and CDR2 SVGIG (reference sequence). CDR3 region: CAWTGADTQYF. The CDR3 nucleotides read TGTGCCTGGACTGGTGCAGATACGCAGTATTTT.

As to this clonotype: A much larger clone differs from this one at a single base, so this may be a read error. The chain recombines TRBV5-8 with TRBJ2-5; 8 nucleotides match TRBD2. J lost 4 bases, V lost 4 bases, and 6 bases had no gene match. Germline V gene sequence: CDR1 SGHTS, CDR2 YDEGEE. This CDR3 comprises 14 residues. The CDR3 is CASSLLAVGETQYF. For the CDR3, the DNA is TGTGCCAGCAGCCTACTAGCGGTGGGAGAGACCCAGTACTTC.

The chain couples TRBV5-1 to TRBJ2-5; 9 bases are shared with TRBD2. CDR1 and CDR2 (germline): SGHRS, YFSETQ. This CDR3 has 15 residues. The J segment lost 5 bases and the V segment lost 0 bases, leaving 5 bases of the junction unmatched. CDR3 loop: CASSLAAGGRETQYF. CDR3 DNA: TGCGCCAGCAGCTTGGCCGCGGGGGGGCGCGAGACCCAGTACTTC. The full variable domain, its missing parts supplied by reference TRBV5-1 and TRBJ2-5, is KAGVTQTPRYLIKTRGQQVTLSCSPISGHRSVSWYQQTPGQGLQFLFEYFSETQRNKGNFPGRFSGRQFSNSRSEMNVSTLELGDSALYLCASSLAAGGRETQYFGPGTRLLVL.

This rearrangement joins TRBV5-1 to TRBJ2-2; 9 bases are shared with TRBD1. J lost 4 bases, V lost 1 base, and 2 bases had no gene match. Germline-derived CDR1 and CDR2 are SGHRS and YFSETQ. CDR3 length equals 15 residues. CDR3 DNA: TGCGCCAGCAGCTTGTGGACAGGGGCCACCGGGGAGCTGTTTTTT. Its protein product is CASSLWTGATGELFF.

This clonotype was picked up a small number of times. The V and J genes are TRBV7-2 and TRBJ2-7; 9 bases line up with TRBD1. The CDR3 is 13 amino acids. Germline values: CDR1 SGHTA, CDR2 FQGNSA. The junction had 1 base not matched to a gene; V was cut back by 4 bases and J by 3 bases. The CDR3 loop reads CASSSDRGYEQYV. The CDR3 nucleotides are TGTGCCAGCAGCTCGGACAGGGGCTACGAGCAGTACGTC.

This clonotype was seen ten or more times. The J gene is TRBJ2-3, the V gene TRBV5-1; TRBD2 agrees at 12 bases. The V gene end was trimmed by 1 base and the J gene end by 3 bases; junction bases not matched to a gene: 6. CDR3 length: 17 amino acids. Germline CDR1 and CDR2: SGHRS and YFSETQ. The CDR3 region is CASSLRASGGATDTQYF. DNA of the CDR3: TGCGCCAGCAGCTTGAGGGCTAGCGGGGGGGCGACAGATACGCAGTATTTT.

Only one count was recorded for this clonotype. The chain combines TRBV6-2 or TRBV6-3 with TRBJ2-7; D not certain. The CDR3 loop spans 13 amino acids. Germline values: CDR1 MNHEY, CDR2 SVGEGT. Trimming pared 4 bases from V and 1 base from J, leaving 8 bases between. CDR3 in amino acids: CASSFGRSYEQYV. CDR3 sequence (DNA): TGTGCCAGCAGTTTCGGCAGGTCCTACGAGCAGTACGTC.